This T cell receptor (beta chain) is drawn from a study of blood T cell repertoires in COVID-19. Overall study: Samples representing acute and convalescent COVID-19 were sourced from the United States, Italy and Spain.

The CDR3 extends over 12 amino acids. Germline CDR1 reads GTSNPN; CDR2 reads SVGIG (reference sequence). Deletions cut 0 bases from V and 5 bases from J, with 7 bases between. Per the original methods: The authors estimated nucleated cell counts from reference gene primer amplification. Clones were read by immunoSEQ multiplex PCR, and TCRdb kept only the in-frame ones, dropping some. The DNA was the basis for D and trimming; V, J and clone size are from that table. The profile covers about 130,000 clones, with 70% to 90% appearing a single time and around 2.3% taken by the ten largest. The chain is built from TRBV30 and TRBJ2-5; no reliable D call. This receptor was taken from a woman between 50 and 59 years old who had recovered from COVID-19. The sequencing sample was made of PBMCs or T cells enriched from blood (not recorded which). The CDR3 DNA reads as TGTGCCTGGAGTGTACTATGGGAGACCCAGTACTTC. It yields the protein CAWSVLWETQYF. The whole variable domain, filled in from reference TRBV30 and TRBJ2-5, reads SQTIHQWPATLVQPVGSPLSLECTVEGTSNPNLYWYRQAAGRGLQLLFYSVGIGQISSEVPQNLSASRPQDRQFILSSKKLLLSDSGFYLCAWSVLWETQYFGPGTRLLVL.